The rows below give T cell receptor beta chains drawn from one sample of a study of early T cells in non-severe SARS-CoV-2 infection. TCRdb re-analysed the 5' RACE reads in MiXCR, keeping a single row per CDR3 protein. The sample holds roughly 58,000 distinct CDR3 sequences, roughly 11% seen once. Sequencing was done on a sample of whole blood. The source of these receptors is an adult who was a healthcare worker with PCR-confirmed SARS-CoV-2 infection or an uninfected control (not recorded which). Each CDR3 is given with its conserved first and last residue. Each record gives: D gene, V gene, clone size, J gene, CDR3 DNA, CDR3 protein. D genes are given only for firm matches. Expanded clones are given a class, and other clones once, few, many or no size at all.

D: NA
V: TRBV7-3
size: few
J: TRBJ2-1
DNA: TGTGCCAGCAGCTTCATCGCGTCCTACAATGAGCAGTTCTTC
CDR3: CASSFIASYNEQFF

D: NA
V: TRBV11-2
size: many
J: TRBJ2-1
DNA: TGTGCCAGCAGCTTAGATTCACAGACCTACAATGAGCAGTTCTTC
CDR3: CASSLDSQTYNEQFF

D: NA
V: TRBV28
size: few
J: TRBJ1-5
DNA: TGTGCCAGCAGTTTATTAACAAGGCCCCAGCATTTT
CDR3: CASSLLTRPQHF

D: TRBD2
V: TRBV6-1
size: few
J: TRBJ2-7
DNA: TGTGCCAGCAGTGAAGTCTGGGGACTAGCGGGAGGGGAGCAGTACTTC
CDR3: CASSEVWGLAGGEQYF

D: TRBD1
V: TRBV20-1
size: many
J: TRBJ1-5
DNA: TGCAGTGCTAACAGGGGGCTTAATCAGCCCCAGCATTTT
CDR3: CSANRGLNQPQHF

D: TRBD1
V: TRBV29-1
size: many
J: TRBJ2-2
DNA: TGCAGCGTGGTTGGACAGGGTATGGCCGGGGAGCTGTTTTTT
CDR3: CSVVGQGMAGELFF

D: TRBD1
V: TRBV29-1
size: NA
J: TRBJ1-1
DNA: TGCAGCGTCCGACAGGGGGCCCTGAACACTGAAGCTTTCTTT
CDR3: CSVRQGALNTEAFF

D: TRBD1
V: TRBV29-1
size: many
J: TRBJ1-5
DNA: TGCAGCGTTTCAGGGGGCGGCCAGCCCCAGCATTTT
CDR3: CSVSGGGQPQHF

D: NA
V: TRBV28
size: NA
J: TRBJ1-2
DNA: TGTGCCAGCAGCTCCGGGAGAAGGGGGAACTATGGCTACACCTTC
CDR3: CASSSGRRGNYGYTF

D: NA
V: TRBV19
size: few
J: TRBJ1-1
DNA: TGTGCCAGCACCTCCCGTGGGGCGGACACTGAAGCTTTCTTT
CDR3: CASTSRGADTEAFF

D: TRBD2
V: TRBV6-2/TRBV6-3
size: NA
J: TRBJ2-7
DNA: TGTGCCAGCAGTTACTCGTCTATTAGCGGGGGGGCTTTTCGACCCTACGAGCAGTACTTC
CDR3: CASSYSSISGGAFRPYEQYF

D: NA
V: TRBV5-1
size: NA
J: TRBJ2-1
DNA: TGCGCCAGCGGATTAGGAACCTCCTACAATGAGCAGTTCTTC
CDR3: CASGLGTSYNEQFF

D: NA
V: TRBV10-3
size: NA
J: TRBJ2-7
DNA: TGTGCCATCAGCAGGGGGGGGAACGAGCAGTACTTC
CDR3: CAISRGGNEQYF

D: NA
V: TRBV3-1
size: NA
J: TRBJ1-2
DNA: TGTGCCAGCAGCCAAGTTTTGACTTCCCGGGGCTACACCTTC
CDR3: CASSQVLTSRGYTF

D: TRBD1
V: TRBV5-1
size: NA
J: TRBJ1-4
DNA: TGCGCCAGCAGCTCAGGACAGGGAGGGAATAATGAAAAACTGTTTTTT
CDR3: CASSSGQGGNNEKLFF

D: TRBD2
V: TRBV6-2/TRBV6-3
size: few
J: TRBJ2-5
DNA: TGTGCCAGCAGTTCCGGACTAGCGGGGGCCTTGTACCAAGAGACCCAGTACTTC
CDR3: CASSSGLAGALYQETQYF

D: NA
V: TRBV28
size: many
J: TRBJ1-2
DNA: TGTGCCAGCAGTGGACAGAACTATGGCTACACCTTC
CDR3: CASSGQNYGYTF

D: NA
V: TRBV6-2/TRBV6-3
size: many
J: TRBJ2-7
DNA: TGTGCCAGCAGCATCGACATCCACGAGCAGTACTTC
CDR3: CASSIDIHEQYF

D: NA
V: TRBV7-9
size: NA
J: TRBJ1-2
DNA: TGTGCCAGCGCGGGGCAGACTAACTATGGCTACACCTTC
CDR3: CASAGQTNYGYTF

D: TRBD2
V: TRBV20-1
size: many
J: TRBJ2-3
DNA: TGCAGTGCTAACGAACTAGCGCCCATCCCGAGCACAGATACGCAGTATTTT
CDR3: CSANELAPIPSTDTQYF

D: NA
V: TRBV28
size: many
J: TRBJ1-3
DNA: TGTGCCAGCAGTTTAGAAAACACCATATATTTT
CDR3: CASSLENTIYF

D: TRBD1
V: TRBV7-2
size: NA
J: TRBJ1-5
DNA: TGTGCCAGCAGCTTAGGCCAGGGGGAAGGTCAGCCCCAGCATTTT
CDR3: CASSLGQGEGQPQHF

D: NA
V: TRBV28
size: NA
J: TRBJ2-7
DNA: TGTGCCAGCAGTCCTCCCCCCCCCTGCGAGCAGTACTTC
CDR3: CASSPPPPCEQYF

D: NA
V: TRBV7-9
size: few
J: TRBJ2-7
DNA: TGTGCCAGCAGCCGGACGGGGTTGGGGTACGAGCAGTACTTC
CDR3: CASSRTGLGYEQYF

D: TRBD2
V: TRBV4-2
size: NA
J: TRBJ2-3
DNA: TGTGCCAGCAGCCAAGAGACGCAAAGCGGGGGGACAGATACGCAGTATTTT
CDR3: CASSQETQSGGTDTQYF

D: NA
V: TRBV28
size: NA
J: TRBJ2-7
DNA: TGTGCCAGCAGTTTAGCCCCCGGGCCCTACGAGCAGTACTTC
CDR3: CASSLAPGPYEQYF

D: NA
V: TRBV7-9
size: few
J: TRBJ1-1
DNA: TGTGCCAGCAGCTCCAATATGCGCACGGCTTTCTTT
CDR3: CASSSNMRTAFF

D: NA
V: TRBV5-6
size: NA
J: TRBJ2-3
DNA: TGTGCCAGCAGCTCGGCACCTAGCACAGATACGCAGTATTTT
CDR3: CASSSAPSTDTQYF

D: TRBD1
V: TRBV10-2
size: few
J: TRBJ2-2
DNA: TGCGCCAGCAGAGGGGACAGTAACACCGGGGAGCTGTTTTTT
CDR3: CASRGDSNTGELFF

D: NA
V: TRBV9
size: many
J: TRBJ1-1
DNA: TGTGCCAGCAGCCCCGGCGGGGCGAACACTGAAGCTTTCTTT
CDR3: CASSPGGANTEAFF

D: TRBD2
V: TRBV5-6
size: few
J: TRBJ2-5
DNA: TGTGCCAGCAGCTTGGCACCTAGCGGGCAAGAGACCCAGTACTTC
CDR3: CASSLAPSGQETQYF

D: TRBD1
V: TRBV5-1
size: few
J: TRBJ1-4
DNA: TGCGCCAGCAGCCGCGGGACAGGGACTGAAAAACTGTTTTTT
CDR3: CASSRGTGTEKLFF

D: NA
V: TRBV7-9
size: many
J: TRBJ1-1
DNA: TGTGCCAGCAGCTTAGTGGCGACGAACACTGAAGCTTTCTTT
CDR3: CASSLVATNTEAFF

D: TRBD1
V: TRBV28
size: few
J: TRBJ2-7
DNA: TGTGCCAGCAGTCTTACAGGGGGCCTCACGAGCTCCTACGAGCAGTACTTC
CDR3: CASSLTGGLTSSYEQYF

D: NA
V: TRBV9
size: many
J: TRBJ1-1
DNA: TGTGCCAGCAGCGCGTACACTGAAGCTTTCTTT
CDR3: CASSAYTEAFF

D: TRBD1
V: TRBV3-1
size: NA
J: TRBJ2-7
DNA: TGTGCCAGCAGCCAGGTAACAGGGGGTCACGAGCAGTACTTC
CDR3: CASSQVTGGHEQYF

D: NA
V: TRBV20-1
size: NA
J: TRBJ2-3
DNA: TGCAGTGCGAGTAATAGCCCACCAGATACGCAGTATTTT
CDR3: CSASNSPPDTQYF

D: NA
V: TRBV27
size: NA
J: TRBJ2-4
DNA: TGTGCCAGCAGTGTATTCAAAGCCAAAAACATTCAGTACTTC
CDR3: CASSVFKAKNIQYF

D: NA
V: TRBV9
size: few
J: TRBJ2-1
DNA: TGTGCCAGCAGCGTAGCCCTAGACTACAATGAGCAGTTCTTC
CDR3: CASSVALDYNEQFF

D: NA
V: TRBV7-9
size: NA
J: TRBJ1-3
DNA: TGTGCCAGCACTATAGCAGGGACGGCTGGAAACACCATATATTTT
CDR3: CASTIAGTAGNTIYF